This T cell receptor beta chain derives from a study of T-cell reconstitution after alpha-beta-depleted transplantation in children. The TCRbeta library was prepared with unique molecular identifiers. Each CDR3 protein is one row after TCRdb ran MiXCR on the PCR reads. The repertoire consists of about 980,000 distinct CDR3 sequences, with about 31% occurring once and the leading ten covering around 30%. This clonotype was seen only a few times. The antigen remains undetermined. General study findings and limits: Day-60 TCRbeta diversity that was high in some patients was derived from surviving recipient T cells and thymic progenitors. About two months after transplant, alpha-beta T cells reportedly came from several hundred expanded graft clones. T-cell counts and diversity were attributed mostly to newly produced T cells one year after transplant.

Source: PBMCs, mostly from graft donor cells, taken 360 days after TCRalphabeta/CD19-depleted stem cell transplant. The source is a boy less than two years old who had a stem cell transplant for SCID, so the T cells may come from the graft donor.

The DNA of the CDR3 is TGTGCCAGCAGCCCCGGACAGGGGAGAACCTACAATGAGCAGTTCTTC. Translation: CASSPGQGRTYNEQFF. This chain connects TRBV27 to TRBJ2-1; TRBD1 agrees at 9 bases. This CDR3 spans 16 amino acids. J gave up 2 bases and V 6 bases, and 8 bases lay outside the gene matches. Germline V gene lookup returns CDR1 MNHEY and CDR2 SMNVEV (reference sequence).